The rows below give T cell receptor beta chains drawn from one sample of a study of blood T cell repertoires in COVID-19. Only in-frame clones appear in the TCRdb table, and some are missing; sequencing was by immunoSEQ multiplex PCR. Among 250,000 to 300,000 clones listed, around 87% were seen once. Input material: peripheral blood. The receptors derive from a woman aged 35 to 49 who had recovered from COVID-19. Both conserved end residues are part of each CDR3. The D gene is left open where the match is weak. Not every row has a clone size; where given, it reads once, few, many or a size class.

TRBJ1-1 | . | TRBD1 | TRBV6-6 | CASSLQGGTEAFF | TGTGCCAGCAGTCTACAGGGGGGCACTGAAGCTTTCTTT
TRBJ1-1 | . | . | TRBV6-2/TRBV6-3 | CASSTSDAEDTEAFF | .
TRBJ1-6 | few | . | TRBV2 | CASSLTGNNSPLHF | TGTGCCAGCAGCCTAACAGGGAATAATTCACCCCTCCACTTT
TRBJ1-2 | . | . | TRBV5-5 | CASSRSGGLGLGYTF | TGTGCCAGCAGCCGGTCGGGGGGCCTGGGGTTAGGCTACACCTTC
TRBJ2-4 | . | . | TRBV19 | CASSEGSLAGIQYF | TGTGCCAGTAGTGAGGGCAGTCTCGCGGGCATTCAGTACTTC
TRBJ2-5 | once | TRBD2 | TRBV11-2 | CASSLGSGGQETQYF | TGTGCCAGCAGCTTAGGTAGCGGGGGACAAGAGACCCAGTACTTC
TRBJ1-4 | . | TRBD1 | TRBV27 | CASSRQGVGTNEKLFF | TGTGCCAGCAGTAGACAGGGGGTTGGGACTAATGAAAAACTGTTTTTT
TRBJ1-2 | . | TRBD1 | TRBV4-3 | CASSQQETGVYGYTF | TGCGCCAGCAGCCAGCAGGAGACAGGGGTTTATGGCTACACCTTC
TRBJ2-6 | . | . | TRBV7-2 | CASSRGGGSGANVLTF | TGTGCCAGCAGCCGGGGAGGCGGCTCTGGGGCCAACGTCCTGACTTTC
TRBJ1-3 | once | . | TRBV5-4 | CASSPGRDGNTIYF | TGTGCCAGCAGCCCCGGGAGGGATGGAAACACCATATATTTT
TRBJ2-1 | . | TRBD2 | TRBV10-3 | CAISEASGGADEQFF | TGTGCCATCAGTGAGGCTAGCGGGGGGGCCGATGAGCAGTTCTTC
TRBJ2-1 | . | . | TRBV11-2 | CASSRRGGGRDNEQFF | TGTGCCAGCAGCCGCAGGGGCGGGGGTCGCGACAATGAGCAGTTCTTC
TRBJ1-1 | . | . | TRBV5-1 | CASSSSTGSAVAFF | TGCGCCAGCAGCTCAAGCACAGGGTCAGCGGTCGCTTTCTTT
TRBJ2-3 | . | TRBD2 | TRBV9 | CASSVSSGVSTDTQYF | TGTGCCAGCAGCGTGAGTAGCGGGGTTTCCACAGATACGCAGTATTTT
TRBJ1-2 | . | TRBD1 | TRBV3-1/TRBV3-2 | CASSRTGYGYTF | TGTGCCAGCAGCCGGACAGGCTATGGCTACACCTTC
TRBJ1-2 | . | . | TRBV18 | CASSQVTRDTYNYGYTF | TGTGCCAGCTCACAGGTGACCCGGGACACCTATAACTATGGCTACACCTTC
TRBJ1-1 | . | TRBD1 | TRBV3-1/TRBV3-2 | CASSRLQTGRGEAFF | TGTGCCAGCAGCCGCCTCCAGACAGGGAGAGGTGAAGCTTTCTTT
TRBJ1-1 | . | TRBD1 | TRBV7-2 | CASSAYRGNTEAFF | TGTGCCAGCAGCGCATACAGGGGCAACACTGAAGCTTTCTTT
TRBJ1-1 | . | . | TRBV11-1 | CASRRGQSLMNTEAFF | TGTGCCAGCAGACGTGGACAGTCCCTGATGAACACTGAAGCTTTCTTT
TRBJ2-5 | . | TRBD1 | TRBV7-9 | CASSFWTGKGRETQYF | TGTGCCAGCAGCTTCTGGACAGGGAAGGGGCGCGAGACCCAGTACTTC
TRBJ2-7 | . | . | TRBV6-2/TRBV6-3 | CASSYWGHEQYF | TGTGCCAGCAGCTACTGGGGCCACGAGCAGTACTTC
TRBJ1-1 | . | . | TRBV7-9 | CASSPPGNTEAFF | TGTGCCAGCAGCCCTCCCGGGAACACTGAAGCTTTCTTT
TRBJ2-1 | . | TRBD2 | TRBV7-9 | CASSLGLAGGRSEFF | TGTGCCAGCAGCTTAGGACTAGCGGGGGGGAGAAGTGAGTTCTTC
TRBJ1-4 | . | . | TRBV4-1 | CASRPRGVTNEKLFF | TGCGCCAGCAGGCCCAGGGGCGTTACTAATGAAAAACTGTTTTTT
TRBJ1-1 | . | TRBD1 | TRBV5-1 | CASSVTGGANTEAFF | TGCGCCAGCAGCGTTACAGGGGGCGCAAACACTGAAGCTTTCTTT
TRBJ1-4 | . | . | TRBV30 | CAWRQLFNEKLFF | TGTGCCTGGAGACAGCTCTTTAATGAAAAACTGTTTTTT
TRBJ2-7 | . | . | TRBV10-3 | CAISETRFLGEQYF | TGTGCCATCAGTGAAACCAGGTTCCTTGGGGAGCAGTACTTC
TRBJ2-7 | . | . | TRBV27 | CASSLSIGLLYEQYF | TGTGCCAGCAGTTTATCGATCGGACTTCTGTACGAGCAGTACTTC
TRBJ1-1 | once | TRBD1 | TRBV7-7 | CASSQDRGSEAFF | TGTGCCAGCAGTCAGGACAGGGGCTCTGAAGCTTTCTTT
TRBJ1-2 | . | . | TRBV30 | CAWSSGNYGYTF | TGTGCCTGGAGCTCGGGTAACTATGGCTACACCTTC
TRBJ1-1 | few | . | TRBV10-1 | CASQGPDGTEAFF | TGCGCCAGCCAAGGTCCCGACGGGACTGAAGCTTTCTTT
TRBJ1-5 | once | . | TRBV18 | CASSPAGRGPQHF | TGTGCCAGCTCACCAGCCGGCCGGGGGCCCCAGCATTTT
TRBJ1-4 | . | TRBD1 | TRBV5-1 | CASSPGQGVEKLFF | TGCGCCAGCAGCCCCGGACAGGGAGTTGAAAAACTGTTTTTT
TRBJ1-5 | . | . | TRBV12-3/TRBV12-4 | CASRASQYQPQHF | TGTGCCAGCAGGGCCTCACAGTATCAGCCCCAGCATTTT
TRBJ1-2 | . | . | TRBV5-1 | CASSRTSREGLYGYTF | TGCGCCAGCAGCCGTACCTCCAGGGAAGGGCTGTATGGCTACACCTTC
TRBJ1-5 | many | . | TRBV28 | CASSLFSGNQPQHF | TGTGCCAGCAGTTTATTCTCCGGCAATCAGCCCCAGCATTTT
TRBJ1-2 | . | . | TRBV11-1 | CASSLGASGGYTF | TGTGCCAGCAGCTTAGGGGCTTCTGGCGGCTACACCTTC
TRBJ1-2 | . | . | TRBV25-1 | CASRGEGYYGYTF | TGTGCCAGCAGAGGGGAGGGCTACTATGGCTACACCTTC
TRBJ2-2 | few | . | TRBV10-2 | CASSGAGNTGELFF | TGCGCCAGCAGTGGGGCCGGGAACACCGGGGAGCTGTTTTTT
TRBJ1-4 | . | . | TRBV9 | CASSVKAANEKLFF | TGTGCCAGCAGCGTAAAAGCTGCGAATGAAAAACTGTTTTTT
TRBJ2-7 | . | . | TRBV4-3 | CASSQVTHSEQYF | TGCGCCAGCAGCCAAGTTACCCACTCCGAGCAGTACTTC
TRBJ2-3 | . | . | TRBV25-1 | CASKRQDTDTQYF | TGTGCCAGCAAGAGACAGGACACAGATACGCAGTATTTT
TRBJ1-1 | . | . | TRBV11-3 | CASPLSITMNTEAFF | TGTGCCAGTCCCCTTTCTATCACTATGAACACTGAAGCTTTCTTT
TRBJ1-6 | . | TRBD1 | TRBV2 | CASRTGTGDNSPLHF | TGTGCCAGCAGGACCGGGACAGGGGATAATTCACCCCTCCACTTT
TRBJ1-1 | . | . | TRBV2 | CASRREGADTEAFF | TGTGCCAGCCGCAGGGAGGGCGCGGACACTGAAGCTTTCTTT
TRBJ1-2 | . | . | TRBV4-2 | CASSQDRRYGYTF | TGTGCCAGCAGCCAAGATCGGAGGTACGGCTACACCTTC
TRBJ2-7 | once | . | TRBV4-1 | CASSLSYSFSYEQYF | TGCGCCAGCAGCCTAAGTTACTCCTTCTCCTACGAGCAGTACTTC
TRBJ2-3 | once | . | TRBV10-3 | CAIRGNGGQGDTQYF | TGTGCCATCAGGGGGAACGGGGGGCAAGGAGATACGCAGTATTTT
TRBJ2-3 | . | TRBD1 | TRBV30 | CAWSGYSRDRDTDTQYF | TGTGCCTGGAGTGGATATTCCCGGGACAGGGACACAGATACGCAGTATTTT
TRBJ1-2 | . | . | TRBV27 | CASSSGAHGYTF | TGTGCCAGCAGTTCAGGGGCTCATGGCTACACCTTC
TRBJ2-5 | . | . | TRBV5-5 | CASSLGSQETQYF | TGTGCCAGCAGCTTGGGCAGCCAAGAGACCCAGTACTTC
TRBJ2-3 | . | . | TRBV11-1 | CASSADYSRADTQYF | TGTGCCAGCAGCGCGGACTACTCTAGGGCCGATACGCAGTATTTT
TRBJ1-1 | . | . | TRBV2 | CASRPGQRNTEAFF | TGTGCCAGCAGGCCAGGACAGAGAAACACTGAAGCTTTCTTT
TRBJ1-1 | . | TRBD1 | TRBV27 | CASSSTGGYPPEAFF | TGTGCCAGCAGTTCGACAGGGGGATACCCGCCCGAAGCTTTCTTT
TRBJ2-4 | . | TRBD2 | TRBV13 | CASSLGRGRGNIQYF | TGTGCCAGCAGCTTAGGCCGAGGGAGGGGAAACATTCAGTACTTC
TRBJ1-1 | . | . | TRBV2 | CASLEQRHTEAFF | TGTGCCAGCTTGGAGCAGCGGCACACTGAAGCTTTCTTT
TRBJ1-1 | . | . | TRBV6-1 | CASSEGAGGAHLTEAFF | TGTGCCAGCAGTGAAGGGGCCGGGGGGGCTCACCTTACTGAAGCTTTCTTT
TRBJ1-2 | . | . | TRBV2 | CASRANSDINYGYTF | TGTGCCAGCAGGGCCAACTCGGACATTAACTATGGCTACACCTTC
TRBJ1-4 | once | TRBD1 | TRBV30 | CASGQGALNEKLFF | TGTGCCTCAGGACAGGGGGCGCTTAATGAAAAACTGTTTTTT
TRBJ1-5 | . | TRBD1 | TRBV19 | CASSIPGQVNQPQHF | TGTGCCAGTAGTATTCCGGGACAGGTTAATCAGCCCCAGCATTTT